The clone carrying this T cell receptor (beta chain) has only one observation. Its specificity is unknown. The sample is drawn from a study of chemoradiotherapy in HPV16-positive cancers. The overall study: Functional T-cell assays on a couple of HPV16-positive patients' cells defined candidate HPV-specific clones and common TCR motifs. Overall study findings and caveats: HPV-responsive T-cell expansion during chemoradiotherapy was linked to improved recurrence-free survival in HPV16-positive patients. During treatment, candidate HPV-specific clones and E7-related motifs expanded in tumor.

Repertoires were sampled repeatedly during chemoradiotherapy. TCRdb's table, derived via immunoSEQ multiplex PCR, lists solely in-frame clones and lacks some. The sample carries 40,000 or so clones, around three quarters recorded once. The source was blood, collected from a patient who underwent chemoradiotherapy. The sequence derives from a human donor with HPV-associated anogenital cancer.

CDR3 in DNA: TGTGCCAGCAGCTTACGGCAGGGTGGATCGAACACTGAAGCTTTCTTT. Protein: CASSLRQGGSNTEAFF. The V gene is TRBV7-6, the J gene TRBJ1-1; tentative D call: TRBD1 (5 bases). The V and J ends lost 2 bases and 1 base respectively, with 14 bases between them. The CDR3 spans 16 residues. Germline V gene sequence: CDR1 SGHVS, CDR2 FNYEAQ.